Listed below are T cell receptor beta chains from one sample, sequenced in a study of CD8 T cells in ankylosing spondylitis. MiXCR, applied by TCRdb to the 5' RACE reads, yields one record per CDR3 protein. The profile shows around 390,000 distinct CDR3 sequences, approximately 20% of them singletons. Input material: blood, either unsorted or a sorted T cell fraction (not recorded which). The receptors come from a male donor with ankylosing spondylitis. Both conserved end residues are part of each CDR3.

CDR3aa,v_gene,j_gene,len
CASSRSDRGYNEQFF,TRBV6-1,TRBJ2-1,15
CASSLVSSGNRGSFF,TRBV7-2,TRBJ2-1,15
CASSSQLAGALDEQFF,TRBV5-1,TRBJ2-1,16
CASSLGTENYGYTF,TRBV5-5,TRBJ1-2,14
CASSLPGRGRTEAFF,TRBV7-2,TRBJ1-1,15
CASSARPVGDEQYF,TRBV11-2,TRBJ2-7,14
CSVGLAGGFEQYF,TRBV29-1,TRBJ2-7,13
CASSLNPGAGGYTF,TRBV7-3,TRBJ1-2,14
CASSQSTGNTEAFF,TRBV4-1,TRBJ1-1,14
CASTSATGTEAFF,TRBV11-1,TRBJ1-1,13
CASSSGTGDSYNEQFF,TRBV7-3,TRBJ2-1,16
CASSIVGHATYEQYF,TRBV19,TRBJ2-7,15
CSAEQETQYF,TRBV29-1,TRBJ2-5,10
CASSPYLGGSSGNTIYF,TRBV6-1,TRBJ1-3,17
CASSVGGLRPQHF,TRBV9,TRBJ1-5,13
CASRDSGTYLGYTF,TRBV6-5,TRBJ1-2,14
CASRRTSGRAIEQFF,TRBV28,TRBJ2-1,15
CASSLWGGLGNTIYF,TRBV28,TRBJ1-3,15
CASSQDGGNTQYF,TRBV4-3,TRBJ2-3,13
CASSQEVELFF,TRBV3-1,TRBJ2-2,11
CSASVSGRGYNEQFF,TRBV20-1,TRBJ2-1,15
CASSLRFGLAGEISQETQYF,TRBV12-3/TRBV12-4,TRBJ2-5,20
CSARGLAGLQETQYF,TRBV20-1,TRBJ2-5,15
CASSLVALGGSNEKLFF,TRBV7-2,TRBJ1-4,17
CASTPCPAMNTEAFF,TRBV21-1,TRBJ1-1,15
CASSFDRGRGEKLFF,TRBV5-1,TRBJ1-4,15
CASSIRQPFNYGYTF,TRBV19,TRBJ1-2,15
CASSRRGDRDNEQFF,TRBV5-5,TRBJ2-1,15
CASSLAGTSGADTQYF,TRBV7-8,TRBJ2-3,16
CSVAPRGVGEQYF,TRBV29-1,TRBJ2-7,13
CASSRTSGTYNEQFF,TRBV5-1,TRBJ2-1,15
CASSTAPGLRTDTQYF,TRBV4-2,TRBJ2-3,16
CSASLAGGSNEQFF,TRBV20-1,TRBJ2-1,14
CASSGGQAETDTQYF,TRBV5-1,TRBJ2-3,15
CASSPHTSGANVLTF,TRBV7-9,TRBJ2-6,15
CASSVDSGRWETQYF,TRBV9,TRBJ2-5,15
CASSPLGGYNEQFF,TRBV7-2,TRBJ2-1,14
CSVVWGPRSGANVLTF,TRBV29-1,TRBJ2-6,16
CASSPRGYSSYNEQFF,TRBV28,TRBJ2-1,16
CASSPHRGNEQFF,TRBV12-3/TRBV12-4,TRBJ2-1,13
CASSLGTTSGPDGTQYF,TRBV7-2,TRBJ2-5,17
CSVEPPSAGARKGETQYF,TRBV29-1,TRBJ2-5,18
CSARAGTGRYNEQFF,TRBV20-1,TRBJ2-1,15
CASSSRDSFSPLHF,TRBV5-6,TRBJ1-6,14
CASRSMSGRGSAQFF,TRBV11-2,TRBJ2-1,15
CASRIPGQGDYGYTF,TRBV12-3/TRBV12-4,TRBJ1-2,15
CASSSREAGNIQYF,TRBV12-3/TRBV12-4,TRBJ2-4,14
CASSVDSPGYSGANVLTF,TRBV9,TRBJ2-6,18
CASTGHPYQPQHF,TRBV12-3/TRBV12-4,TRBJ1-5,13
CASSQDRIANNEQFF,TRBV4-2,TRBJ2-1,15
CASSPQRTGTVITEAFF,TRBV25-1,TRBJ1-1,17